The rows below give T cell receptor beta chains drawn from one sample of a study of blood T cells in healthy people across ages. MiXCR was run by TCRdb on the 5' RACE reads, yielding one entry per CDR3 protein. The table lists about 650,000 distinct CDR3 sequences, about 34% of them singletons. Sequencing input: blood. The receptors here all came from a woman of 80 years or more in good health. Each CDR3 is given with its conserved first and last residue. The D gene is left open where the match is weak. Expanded clones are given a class, and other clones once, few, many or no size at all.

.	TRBV5-1	TRBJ2-2	.	CASSLGGFANTGELFF	TGCGCCAGCAGCTTGGGAGGGTTCGCGAACACCGGGGAGCTGTTTTTT
.	TRBV12-3/TRBV12-4	TRBJ1-4	.	CASSYFDAKLFF	TGTGCCAGCAGTTATTTTGACGCAAAACTGTTTTTT
many	TRBV7-2	TRBJ2-3	.	CASSLFNTDTQYF	TGTGCCAGCAGCTTATTCAACACAGATACGCAGTATTTT
many	TRBV7-2	TRBJ2-3	TRBD2	CASSPGTSVLPDTQYF	TGTGCCAGCAGCCCCGGGACTAGCGTCTTGCCAGATACGCAGTATTTT
many	TRBV29-1	TRBJ2-7	.	CSFRSGYEQYF	TGCAGCTTCCGGTCGGGCTACGAGCAGTACTTC
.	TRBV12-3/TRBV12-4	TRBJ1-4	TRBD1	CASSFTGGAGEKLFF	TGTGCCAGCAGTTTCACAGGGGGCGCAGGTGAAAAACTGTTTTTT
many	TRBV20-1	TRBJ1-4	TRBD1	CSARDDRDEKLFF	TGCAGTGCTAGAGATGACAGGGATGAAAAACTGTTTTTT
.	TRBV2	TRBJ2-3	.	CASSGGNGISSTDTQYF	TGTGCCAGCAGTGGGGGGAACGGAATTTCTAGCACAGATACGCAGTATTTT
many	TRBV7-3	TRBJ2-5	.	CASSLSGVGETQYF	TGTGCCAGCAGCTTATCTGGGGTAGGCGAGACCCAGTACTTC
few	TRBV18	TRBJ1-4	TRBD1	CASSPDRGPYEKLFF	TGTGCCAGCTCACCAGACAGGGGGCCGTATGAAAAACTGTTTTTT
few	TRBV20-1	TRBJ2-7	TRBD2	CSARENPGLSYEQYF	TGCAGTGCTAGAGAAAATCCGGGACTATCCTACGAGCAGTACTTC
few	TRBV6-6	TRBJ2-3	.	CASSYSGVGGSDTQYF	TGTGCCAGCAGTTACTCGGGGGTAGGGGGGTCAGATACGCAGTATTTT
many	TRBV20-1	TRBJ2-5	TRBD2	CSASVSGAGETQYF	TGCAGTGCTAGCGTTAGCGGGGCTGGCGAGACCCAGTACTTC
many	TRBV29-1	TRBJ1-2	TRBD1	CSARDRGQVYGYTF	TGCAGCGCCAGGGACAGGGGGCAGGTCTATGGCTACACCTTC
many	TRBV30	TRBJ2-7	TRBD1	CAGGTGFRPLNEQYF	TGTGCCGGGGGGACAGGCTTCCGACCCCTCAACGAGCAGTACTTC
many	TRBV5-1	TRBJ2-1	.	CASRLGSYNEQFF	TGCGCCAGCAGATTGGGTTCCTACAATGAGCAGTTCTTC
many	TRBV5-4	TRBJ1-1	.	CASSFGTEAFF	TGTGCCAGCAGCTTTGGTACTGAAGCTTTCTTT
.	TRBV6-2/TRBV6-3	TRBJ1-1	.	CASSPGRRARVHTEAFF	TGTGCCAGCAGCCCAGGCCGCCGGGCTAGGGTGCACACTGAAGCTTTCTTT
many	TRBV4-1	TRBJ1-2	.	CASSQEAGYGYTF	TGCGCCAGCAGCCAAGAGGCCGGGTATGGCTACACCTTC
.	TRBV19	TRBJ2-1	.	CASRNLGRDEQFF	TGTGCCAGTAGGAACCTAGGTCGCGATGAGCAGTTCTTC
few	TRBV2	TRBJ2-1	.	CASSRSPYRIGNEQFF	TGTGCCAGCAGTAGGAGCCCCTATCGGATTGGTAATGAGCAGTTCTTC
many	TRBV5-6	TRBJ1-2	.	CASSLLRGPRGYGYTF	TGTGCCAGCAGCTTGTTGCGGGGACCCCGTGGCTATGGCTACACCTTC
many	TRBV30	TRBJ2-7	.	CAWSHEVTYEQYF	TGTGCCTGGAGCCACGAGGTTACCTACGAGCAGTACTTC
many	TRBV5-5	TRBJ2-1	TRBD2	CASSFGRASVLNEQFF	TGTGCCAGCAGCTTCGGGAGGGCTAGCGTTCTTAATGAGCAGTTCTTC
.	TRBV6-2/TRBV6-3	TRBJ1-1	.	CASSYPFAGLNTEAFF	TGTGCCAGCAGTTACCCCTTCGCGGGGCTAAACACTGAAGCTTTCTTT
.	TRBV7-9	TRBJ1-4	TRBD1	CASSRAGTGNEKLFF	TGTGCCAGCAGTAGAGCCGGGACAGGGAATGAAAAACTGTTTTTT
few	TRBV21-1	TRBJ1-5	.	CASSKEGQGLSPILLALCDQPQHF	TGTGCCAGCAGCAAAGAAGGGCAGGGGCTATCCCCTATTCTCCTGGCCCTATGCGATCAGCCCCAGCATTTT
many	TRBV20-1	TRBJ2-7	TRBD1	CSALGQGLHEQYF	TGCAGTGCTTTGGGACAGGGCCTCCACGAGCAGTACTTC
.	TRBV3-1	TRBJ1-5	TRBD1	CASSQDFRTGGGNQPQHF	TGTGCCAGCAGCCAAGATTTCAGGACAGGGGGCGGCAATCAGCCCCAGCATTTT
.	TRBV20-1	TRBJ1-1	.	CSAPQYRAFF	TGCAGTGCCCCCCAATACCGGGCTTTCTTT
once	TRBV7-8	TRBJ1-6	.	CASSLGGQNNSPLHF	TGTGCCAGCAGCTTAGGAGGACAGAATAATTCACCCCTCCACTTT
.	TRBV27	TRBJ1-2	.	CASRLGGYLASYTF	TGTGCCAGCAGGTTGGGGGGGTATTTGGCTTCCTACACCTTC
few	TRBV20-1	TRBJ2-2	TRBD2	CSARDPSGGNTGELFF	TGCAGTGCTAGAGATCCCAGCGGGGGTAACACCGGGGAGCTGTTTTTT
.	TRBV7-8	TRBJ1-6	.	CASNLKGGSPLHF	TGTGCCAGCAACTTAAAGGGGGGCTCACCCCTCCACTTT
many	TRBV6-1	TRBJ2-7	.	CASSGSWDNREQYF	TGTGCCAGCAGTGGCTCTTGGGACAACAGGGAGCAGTACTTC